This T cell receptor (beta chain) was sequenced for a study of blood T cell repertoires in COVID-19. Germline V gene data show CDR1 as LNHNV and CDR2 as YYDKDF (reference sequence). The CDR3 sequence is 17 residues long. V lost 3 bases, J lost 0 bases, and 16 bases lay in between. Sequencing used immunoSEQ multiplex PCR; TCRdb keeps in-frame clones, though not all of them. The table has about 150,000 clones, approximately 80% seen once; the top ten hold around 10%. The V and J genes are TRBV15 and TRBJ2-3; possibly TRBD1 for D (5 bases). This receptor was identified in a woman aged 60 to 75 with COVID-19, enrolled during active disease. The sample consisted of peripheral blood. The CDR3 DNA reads TGTGCCACCAGCAGGGTTCTACAGGAGAGGAGCACAGATACGCAGTATTTT. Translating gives CATSRVLQERSTDTQYF.